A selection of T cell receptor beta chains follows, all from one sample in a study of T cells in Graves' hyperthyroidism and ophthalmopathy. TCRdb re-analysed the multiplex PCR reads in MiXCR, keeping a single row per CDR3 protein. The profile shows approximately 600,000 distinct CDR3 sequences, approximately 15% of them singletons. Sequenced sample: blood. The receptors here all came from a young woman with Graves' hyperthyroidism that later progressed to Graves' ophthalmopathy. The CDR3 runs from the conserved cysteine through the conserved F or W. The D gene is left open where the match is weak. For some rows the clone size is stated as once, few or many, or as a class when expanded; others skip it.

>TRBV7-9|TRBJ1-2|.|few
CASSLLQGGYTF
TGTGCCAGCAGCTTACTCCAGGGGGGCTACACCTTC
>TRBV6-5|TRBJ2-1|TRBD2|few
CASSWLGLEVF
TGTGCCAGCAGTTGGCTGGGACTAGAGGTCTTC
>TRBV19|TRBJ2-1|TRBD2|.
CASSPRGSGTHNEQFF
TGTGCCAGTAGTCCCCGGGGTAGCGGGACCCACAATGAGCAGTTCTTC
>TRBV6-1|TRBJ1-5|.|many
CASRTRVGNQPQHF
TGTGCCAGCAGGACACGGGTGGGCAATCAGCCCCAGCATTTT
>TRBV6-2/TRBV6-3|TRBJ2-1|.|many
CASSYSPSSSVGPSSYNEQFF
TGTGCCAGCAGTTACTCCCCCTCTAGCTCGGTAGGCCCAAGCTCCTACAATGAGCAGTTCTTC
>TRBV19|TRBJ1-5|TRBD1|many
CASTRTGLGNQPQHF
TGTGCCAGTACCCGGACAGGGTTGGGCAATCAGCCCCAGCATTTT
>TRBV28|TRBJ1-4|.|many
CASSLYGRIEKLFF
TGTGCCAGCAGTTTATATGGGAGAATTGAAAAACTGTTTTTT
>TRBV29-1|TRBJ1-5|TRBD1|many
CSVVDPGQGQPQHF
TGCAGCGTTGTGGATCCGGGACAGGGGCAGCCCCAGCATTTT
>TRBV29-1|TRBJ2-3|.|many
CSVDVSPRDGTDTQYF
TGCAGCGTTGACGTCTCCCCTAGGGACGGAACAGATACGCAGTATTTT
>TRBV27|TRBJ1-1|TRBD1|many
CASKKDRAARTEAFF
TGTGCCAGCAAAAAAGACAGGGCGGCACGGACTGAAGCTTTCTTT
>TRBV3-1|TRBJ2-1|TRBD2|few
CASARTSASYNEQFF
TGTGCCAGCGCTAGGACTAGCGCCTCCTACAATGAGCAGTTCTTC
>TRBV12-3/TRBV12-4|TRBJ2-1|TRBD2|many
CASSRNVAGGPNEQFF
TGTGCCAGCAGCCGTAATGTAGCGGGAGGGCCTAATGAGCAGTTCTTC
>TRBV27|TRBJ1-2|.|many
CASSLRSGQSFNYGYTF
TGTGCCAGCAGTTTAAGGTCAGGACAGAGCTTTAACTATGGCTACACCTTC
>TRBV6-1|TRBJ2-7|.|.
CASSARQGLHEQYF
TGTGCCAGCAGTGCCCGACAGGGACTCCACGAGCAGTACTTC
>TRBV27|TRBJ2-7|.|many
CASSLGQGNTYEQYF
TGTGCCAGCAGTTTAGGCCAGGGTAACACCTACGAGCAGTACTTC
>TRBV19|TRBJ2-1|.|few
CASKDRTSYNEQFF
TGTGCCAGTAAAGACAGGACCTCCTACAATGAGCAGTTCTTC
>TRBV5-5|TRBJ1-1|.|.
CAGSLFEQGNTEAFF
TGTGCCGGCAGCTTGTTCGAACAGGGGAACACTGAAGCTTTCTTT
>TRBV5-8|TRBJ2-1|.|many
CASTLARSYNEQFF
TGTGCCAGCACCCTAGCCCGCTCCTACAATGAGCAGTTCTTC
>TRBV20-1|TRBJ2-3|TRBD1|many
CSVQQGNTDTQYF
TGCAGTGTTCAACAGGGGAACACAGATACGCAGTATTTT